A single sample gave rise to the 5 T cell receptor beta chains below, sequenced in a study of the immune and genomic landscape of osteosarcoma. Primary, local recurrence and metastasis osteosarcoma tumors were taken after treatment from poor-prognosis patients. Profiled with immunoSEQ multiplex PCR; TCRdb holds only in-frame clones, not every one. The profile shows roughly 9,800 clones, approximately 71% of them singletons. Sample: osteosarcoma tumor tissue from the lung. These receptors originate from a human donor with osteosarcoma.

This chain joins TRBV7-9 and TRBJ2-1; D gene ambiguous. V lost 5 bases and J 4 bases, leaving 15 bases between the germline ends. Looked up from germline, CDR1 is SEHNR and CDR2 is FQNEAQ (reference sequence). This CDR3 is built from 15 residues. The CDR3 is CASSKNVGAYNEQFF. In DNA, the CDR3 is TGTGCCAGCAGCAAAAATGTCGGCGCATACAATGAGCAGTTCTTC.

J is TRBJ2-1 and V is TRBV7-2; no clear D. Germline assignment: CDR1 SGHTA and CDR2 FQGNSA. This CDR3 is built from 13 residues. The V end was cut by 4 bases, the J end by 7 bases, with 11 bases between. The CDR3 reads CASSSALFNEQFF. CDR3 DNA sequence: TGTGCCAGCAGCTCCGCCCTGTTTAATGAGCAGTTCTTC.

V usage is TRBV7-8 and J usage is TRBJ1-2; D gene ambiguous. This CDR3 contains 14 residues. Germline V CDR1 and CDR2: SGHVS, FQNEAQ. The ends were cut back, 5 bases at V and 3 bases at J, with 13 bases in the middle. CDR3 loop: CASSPRTADYGYTF. The CDR3 DNA follows: TGTGCCAGCAGCCCACGGACGGCAGACTATGGCTACACCTTC. Combining the CDR3 with reference TRBV7-8 and TRBJ1-2 gives the whole variable domain GAGVSQSPRYKVAKRGQDVALRCDPISGHVSLFWYQQALGQGPEFLTYFQNEAQLDKSGLPSDRFFAERPEGSVSTLKIQRTQQEDSAVYLCASSPRTADYGYTFGSGTRLTVV.

This chain links TRBV27 with TRBJ2-1; TRBD2 aligns across 13 bases. The CDR3 loop spans 16 amino acids. The germline CDR1 and CDR2 sequences are MNHEY and SMNVEV (reference sequence). V lost 4 bases, J lost 3 bases, and 3 bases stayed unmatched. Here the CDR3 DNA reads TGTGCCAGCAGTTCCAGGACTAGCGGGAGCTACAATGAGCAGTTCTTC. Its translation: CASSSRTSGSYNEQFF.

The rearrangement links TRBV9 to TRBJ1-5; D is possibly TRBD1 (6 bases). Trimming left V 4 bases short and J 5 bases short, with 10 bases between. Per germline, CDR1 SGDLS and CDR2 YYNGEE. The CDR3 contains 13 residues. DNA for the CDR3: TGTGCCAGCAGCTTGACAGGTGATCAGCCCCAGCATTTT. It specifies CASSLTGDQPQHF.